The sequence of this TCR beta chain was determined in a study of Ad26.COV2.S vaccination and SARS-CoV-2 variants. Across the study: The COV1001 Ad26.COV2.S trial arm included the donor. Dosing was one shot or two shots 56 days apart.

Study-level results: People who got the vaccine had more spike-specific TCR breadth than people who got placebo.

The treatment here: 15 to 20 received Ad26.COV2.S at low or high dose, single or two shots; several received placebo; per-sample allocation not given. It was on day 63 after the first vaccine or placebo injection that samples were taken. The method was immunoSEQ multiplex PCR; TCRdb's version includes in-frame clones alone and lacks a portion of them. The sample shows roughly 700,000 clones, roughly nine tenths of them seen only once. About this clone itself: Its antigen is unidentified.

With V trimmed by 7 bases and J by 4 bases, 7 bases remained unmatched. Germline V gene lookup returns CDR1 LNHDA and CDR2 SQIVND (reference sequence). The CDR3 extends over 14 amino acids. This clonotype was sampled from a person aged 18-65 years who received the Ad26.COV2.S COVID-19 vaccine or a placebo. J is TRBJ2-1 and V is TRBV19; 7 bases match TRBD2. The source material was peripheral blood, sampled in a trial of Ad26.COV2.S vaccine versus placebo. The CDR3 nucleotides are TGTGCCAGTACGAAGCGGGAAACTTACAATGAGCAGTTCTTC. Translating it yields CASTKRETYNEQFF.